The next 18 T cell receptor beta chains were all read from a single sample in a study of human T cells and chemical hapten exposure. TCRdb reanalysed the RACE reads using MiXCR and keeps one entry per CDR3 protein. This sample yields about 84,000 distinct CDR3 sequences, of which roughly a tenth are seen a single time; 4% to 5.5% belongs to the top ten. Documented time point: patch test 2, 6 weeks after DPC sensitization. The treatment denotes: therapeutic diphenylcyclopropenone sensitization with weekly scalp DPC. The source material was whole blood, sampled in connection with sensitization to the hapten diphenylcyclopropenone (DPC). These TCRs come from a woman aged 50 to 60 with alopecia areata. Some clones in this sample may be carry-over from other donors' samples.

This clonotype was counted only a few times. As DNA, the CDR3 is TGTGCCAGCAGTGAGCAGCTTACCTATGGCTACACCTTC. It specifies CASSEQLTYGYTF. The chain joins TRBV2 to TRBJ1-2; no firm D call. The V and J ends lost 3 bases and 4 bases respectively, with 9 bases between them. The CDR3 spans 13 residues. The germline V gene encodes CDR1 SNHLY and CDR2 FYNNEI.

In its sample, this clonotype was seen a few times. The J gene is TRBJ2-5, the V gene TRBV2, with 10 bases lining up with TRBD1. CDR3 length: 16 amino acids. Unmatched junction bases numbered 6, after V lost 1 base and J lost 4 bases. Per the germline V gene, CDR1 is SNHLY and CDR2 is FYNNEI. The CDR3 DNA follows: TGTGCCAGCAGTGAAGAGACAGGGGGCGGAGGAGAGACCCAGTACTTC. Translated, it gives CASSEETGGGGETQYF.

In its sample, this clonotype was seen many times. J is TRBJ1-1 and V is TRBV5-1; unclear D gene. The CDR3 is made up of 14 amino acids. Trimming left V 0 bases short and J 1 base short, with 7 bases between. Germline CDR1 is SGHRS and CDR2 is YFSETQ. The CDR3 region is CASSLAFSNTEAFF. In DNA, the CDR3 is TGCGCCAGCAGCTTGGCCTTTTCGAACACTGAAGCTTTCTTT.

This clonotype was detected only a few times. This chain connects TRBV25-1 to TRBJ2-7, with 9 nucleotides matching TRBD2. V lost 2 bases to trimming and J lost 3 bases; unmatched junction nucleotides: 5. This CDR3 spans 15 amino acids. Germline CDR1 reads MGHDK; CDR2 reads SYGVNS. CDR3 sequence reads: CASSESLAGIYEQYF. CDR3 DNA sequence: TGTGCCAGCAGTGAAAGCCTAGCGGGGATCTACGAGCAGTACTTC.

This clonotype was seen only a few times. The genes are TRBV2 and TRBJ1-1; D gene unclear. The germline gives CDR1 SNHLY, CDR2 FYNNEI. The CDR3 has 14 residues. Trimming shortened V by 0 bases and J by 7 bases, and 12 bases separated the two germline ends. DNA for the CDR3: TGTGCCAGCAGTGAAGCTCCGACATATAATGAAGCTTTCTTT. Its translation: CASSEAPTYNEAFF.

This clonotype appeared many times. The rearrangement uses TRBV4-3 and TRBJ2-5; D remains unclear. In germline, CDR1 is LGHNA, CDR2 YSLEER. This CDR3 has 16 residues. V dropped 1 base and J dropped 4 bases, with 16 bases sitting between them. CDR3 residues: CASSQGVGSLRETQYF. The CDR3 DNA sequence: TGCGCCAGCAGCCAAGGTGTAGGATCCTTACGAGAGACCCAGTACTTC.

There are a few counts of this clonotype. The chain carries TRBV7-9 and TRBJ1-1; D might be TRBD1 (6 bases). Trimming stripped 1 base from V and 4 bases from J, with 16 bases between. This CDR3 has 16 amino acids. CDR1 is SEHNR and CDR2 is FQNEAQ in the germline V gene (reference sequence). The CDR3 loop reads CASSLDATGQSTEAFF. CDR3 in DNA: TGTGCCAGCAGCTTAGACGCGACAGGTCAATCCACTGAAGCTTTCTTT. The entire variable domain, with the rest obtained from reference TRBV7-9 and TRBJ1-1, is as follows: DTGVSQNPRHKITKRGQNVTFRCDPISEHNRLYWYRQTLGQGPEFLTYFQNEAQLEKSRLLSDRFSAERPKGSFSTLEIQRTEQGDSAMYLCASSLDATGQSTEAFFGQGTRLTVV.

This clonotype was picked up many times. The CDR3 coding sequence is TGCAGCCCGGACCCTATGGGGGCCACTGAAGCTTTCTTT. Its translation: CSPDPMGATEAFF. The V and J genes are TRBV29-1 and TRBJ1-1; D is possibly TRBD1 (6 bases). V was trimmed by 8 bases and J by 4 bases, leaving 17 bases between them. The CDR3 is 13 amino acids. Germline V gene lookup returns CDR1 SQVTM and CDR2 ANQGSEA.

The CDR3 coding sequence is TGCGCCAGCAGCTTGGAGGGCAGGGGGCTTTCTAGCACAGATACGCAGTATTTT. It codes for CASSLEGRGLSSTDTQYF. J is TRBJ2-3 and V is TRBV5-1; 8 bases are shared with TRBD1. The CDR3 totals 18 residues. The germline V gene has CDR1 SGHRS and CDR2 YFSETQ. The J segment lost 0 bases and the V segment lost 0 bases, leaving 9 bases of the junction unmatched. The full variable domain, in which reference TRBV5-1 and TRBJ2-3 provide the parts outside the CDR3, is KAGVTQTPRYLIKTRGQQVTLSCSPISGHRSVSWYQQTPGQGLQFLFEYFSETQRNKGNFPGRFSGRQFSNSRSEMNVSTLELGDSALYLCASSLEGRGLSSTDTQYFGPGTRLTVL.

This clonotype was observed at least ten times. J is TRBJ1-2 and V is TRBV6-1, with D unclear. CDR3 size: 14 residues. Germline V gives CDR1 MNHNS, CDR2 SASEGT. The ends were cut back, 1 base at V and 4 bases at J, with 10 bases in the middle. This CDR3 is CASSEGQTRYGYTF. DNA for the CDR3: TGTGCCAGCAGTGAAGGCCAAACCCGCTATGGCTACACCTTC.

This clonotype showed up many times. The chain recombines TRBV30 with TRBJ2-2; D remains unclear. The CDR3 loop spans 14 amino acids. Germline V lookup: CDR1 GTSNPN, CDR2 SVGIG (reference sequence). Trimming took 0 bases from V and 1 from J, leaving 6 bases between them. The CDR3 loop is CAWSVLVNTGELFF. The CDR3 nucleotides are TGTGCCTGGAGTGTACTGGTGAACACCGGGGAGCTGTTTTTT.

Ten or more counts support this clonotype. The rearrangement uses TRBV7-8 and TRBJ2-5; unclear D gene. V shed 5 bases and J shed 1 base, with 11 bases lying between them. The CDR3 runs to 14 residues. Per the germline V gene, CDR1 is SGHVS and CDR2 is FQNEAQ. CDR3 region: CASSKIRSQETQYF. The CDR3 bases are TGTGCCAGCAGCAAAATTAGGAGCCAAGAGACCCAGTACTTC.

This clonotype showed up many times. The chain carries TRBV27 and TRBJ2-6; D gene ambiguous. The CDR3 sequence is 15 residues long. CDR1 MNHEY and CDR2 SMNVEV come from the germline V gene (reference sequence). Trimming cost V 3 bases and J 2 bases, with 8 bases left between them. The CDR3 bases are TGTGCCAGCAGTTTTAAATCTACTGGGGCCAACGTCCTGACTTTC. Its translation: CASSFKSTGANVLTF.

This clonotype was recorded many times. The chain employs TRBV6-2 or TRBV6-3 and TRBJ1-2; D possibly corresponds to TRBD1 (5 bases). The CDR3 totals 15 residues. The germline V and J ends were trimmed by 7 bases and 8 bases, with 23 bases remaining between them. Germline V gene data show CDR1 as MNHEY and CDR2 as SVGEGT. The CDR3 protein is CASTYLDNSSGGYTF. The DNA for the CDR3 is TGTGCCAGCACCTACTTGGACAACTCATCCGGGGGCTACACCTTC.

This clonotype was picked up a small number of times. The genes are TRBV12-3 or TRBV12-4 and TRBJ2-5; 9 positions match TRBD2. Trimming took 3 bases from V and 9 from J; bases not matched to a gene: 8. The CDR3 runs to 14 residues. The CDR3 spells CASSFSGGPQAQYF. DNA of the CDR3: TGTGCCAGCAGTTTTAGCGGGGGTCCCCAGGCCCAGTACTTC.

The rearrangement links TRBV2 to TRBJ2-7; D call uncertain. The CDR3 is 11 amino acids. Trimming shortened V by 8 bases and J by 4 bases, and 9 bases separated the two germline ends. Germline V CDR1 and CDR2: SNHLY, FYNNEI. CDR3 loop: CASRYAYEQYF. The DNA for the CDR3 is TGTGCCAGCCGTTACGCTTACGAGCAGTACTTC. Full variable domain (rest looked up from reference TRBV2 and TRBJ2-7): EPEVTQTPSHQVTQMGQEVILRCVPISNHLYFYWYRQILGQKVEFLVSFYNNEISEKSEIFDDQFSVERPDGSNFTLKIRSTKLEDSAMYFCASRYAYEQYFGPGTRLTVT.

This clonotype was seen ten or more times. The V call is TRBV3-1, the J call TRBJ2-5, with 12 bases matching TRBD2. Germline-derived CDR1 and CDR2 are LGHDT and YNNKEL (reference sequence). The CDR3 runs 16 residues. Unmatched junction bases numbered 5, after V lost 4 bases and J lost 2 bases. The chain's CDR3 is CASSLGLAGGQETQYF. The DNA for the CDR3 is TGTGCCAGCAGCCTGGGACTAGCGGGCGGGCAAGAGACCCAGTACTTC.

This clonotype was recorded a few times. The chain links TRBV30 to TRBJ2-4; no firm D call. The germline V gene encodes CDR1 GTSNPN and CDR2 SVGIG (reference sequence). Trimming removed 1 base from V and 6 bases from J, with 7 bases in between. The CDR3 runs 12 residues. The DNA of the CDR3 is TGTGCCTGGAGTGCCGCGCCAAACATTCAGTACTTC. This translates into CAWSAAPNIQYF. Combining the CDR3 with reference TRBV30 and TRBJ2-4 gives the whole variable domain SQTIHQWPATLVQPVGSPLSLECTVEGTSNPNLYWYRQAAGRGLQLLFYSVGIGQISSEVPQNLSASRPQDRQFILSSKKLLLSDSGFYLCAWSAAPNIQYFGAGTRLSVL.